This TCR beta chain derives from a study of OX40 agonist ivuxolimab in advanced cancers. At the level of the study: Across the patients, intravenous ivuxolimab was delivered every 2 weeks at 0.01 to 10 mg/kg.

Sequencing was performed with immunoSEQ multiplex PCR; in TCRdb, only in-frame clones are kept and a portion is missing. The data hold approximately 44,000 clones, with approximately 82% observed a single time. V was clipped by 0 bases and J by 8 bases; unmatched bases: 4. Germline assignment: CDR1 SGHDT and CDR2 YYEEEE. This CDR3 comprises 14 residues. This clone is a singleton in its sample. This clonotype was obtained from an adult with an advanced solid tumor such as melanoma, head and neck, liver or kidney cancer. The chain links TRBV5-6 to TRBJ1-2, with TRBD1 matching over 10 bases. Sequencing used CD4+ or CD8+ T cells sorted from blood, obtained in a trial of the OX40 agonist ivuxolimab. The DNA for the CDR3 is TGTGCCAGCAGCTTGGAGGACAGGGGGACCGGCTACACCTTC. Encoded protein: CASSLEDRGTGYTF. Using reference TRBV5-6 and TRBJ1-2 for the parts outside the CDR3, the full variable domain is DAGVTQSPTHLIKTRGQQVTLRCSPKSGHDTVSWYQQALGQGPQFIFQYYEEEERQRGNFPDRFSGHQFPNYSSELNVNALLLGDSALYLCASSLEDRGTGYTFGSGTRLTVV.